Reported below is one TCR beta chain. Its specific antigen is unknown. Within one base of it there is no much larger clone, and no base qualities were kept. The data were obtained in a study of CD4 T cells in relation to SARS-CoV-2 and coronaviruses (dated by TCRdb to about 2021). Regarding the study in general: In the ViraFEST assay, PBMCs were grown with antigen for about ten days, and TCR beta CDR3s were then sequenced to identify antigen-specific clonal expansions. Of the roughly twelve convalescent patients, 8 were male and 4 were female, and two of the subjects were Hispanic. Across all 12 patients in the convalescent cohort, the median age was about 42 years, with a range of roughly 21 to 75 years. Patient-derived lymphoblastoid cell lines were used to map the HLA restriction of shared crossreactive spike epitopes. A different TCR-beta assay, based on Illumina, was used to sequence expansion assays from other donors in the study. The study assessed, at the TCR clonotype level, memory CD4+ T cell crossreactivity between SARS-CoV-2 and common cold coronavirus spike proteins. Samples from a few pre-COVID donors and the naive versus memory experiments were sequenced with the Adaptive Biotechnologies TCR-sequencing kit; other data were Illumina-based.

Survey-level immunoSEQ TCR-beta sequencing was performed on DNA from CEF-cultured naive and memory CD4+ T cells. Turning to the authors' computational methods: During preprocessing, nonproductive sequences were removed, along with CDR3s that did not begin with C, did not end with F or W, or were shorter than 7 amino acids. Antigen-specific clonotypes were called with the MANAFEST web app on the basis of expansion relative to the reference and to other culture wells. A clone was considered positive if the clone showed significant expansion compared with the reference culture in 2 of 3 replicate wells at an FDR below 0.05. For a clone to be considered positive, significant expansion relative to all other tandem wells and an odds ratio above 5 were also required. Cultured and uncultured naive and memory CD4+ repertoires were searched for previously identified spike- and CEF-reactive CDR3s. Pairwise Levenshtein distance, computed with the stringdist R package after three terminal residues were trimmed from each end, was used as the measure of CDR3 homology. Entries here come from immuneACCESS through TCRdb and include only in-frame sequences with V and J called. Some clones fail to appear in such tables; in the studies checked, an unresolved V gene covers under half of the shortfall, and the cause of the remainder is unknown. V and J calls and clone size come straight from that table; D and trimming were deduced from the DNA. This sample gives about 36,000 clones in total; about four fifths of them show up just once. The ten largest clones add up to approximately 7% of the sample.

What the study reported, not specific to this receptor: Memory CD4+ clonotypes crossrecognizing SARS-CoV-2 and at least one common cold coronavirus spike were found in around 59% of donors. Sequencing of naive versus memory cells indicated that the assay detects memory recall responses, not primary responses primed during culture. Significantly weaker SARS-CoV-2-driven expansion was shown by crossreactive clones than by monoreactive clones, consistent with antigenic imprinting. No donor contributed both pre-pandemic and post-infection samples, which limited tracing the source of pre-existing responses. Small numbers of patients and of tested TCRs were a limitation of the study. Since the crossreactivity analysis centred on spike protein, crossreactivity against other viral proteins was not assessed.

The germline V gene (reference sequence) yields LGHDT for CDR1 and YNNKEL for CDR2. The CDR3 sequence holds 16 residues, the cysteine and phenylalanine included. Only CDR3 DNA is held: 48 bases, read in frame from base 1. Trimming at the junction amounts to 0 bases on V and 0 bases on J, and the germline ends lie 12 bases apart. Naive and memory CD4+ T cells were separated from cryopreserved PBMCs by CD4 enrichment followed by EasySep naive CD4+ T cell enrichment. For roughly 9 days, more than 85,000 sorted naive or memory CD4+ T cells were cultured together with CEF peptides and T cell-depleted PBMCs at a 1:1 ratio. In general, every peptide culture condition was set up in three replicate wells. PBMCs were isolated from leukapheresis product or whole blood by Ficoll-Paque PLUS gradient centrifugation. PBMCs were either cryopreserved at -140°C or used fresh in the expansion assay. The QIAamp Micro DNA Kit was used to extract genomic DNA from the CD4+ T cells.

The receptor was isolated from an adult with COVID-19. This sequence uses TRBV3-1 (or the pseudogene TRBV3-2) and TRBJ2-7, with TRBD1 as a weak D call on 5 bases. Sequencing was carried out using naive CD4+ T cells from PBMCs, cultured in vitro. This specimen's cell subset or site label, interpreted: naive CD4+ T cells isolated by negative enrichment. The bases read TGTGCCAGCAGCCAAGAAGGGGTAGGGCGCTCCTACGAGCAGTACTTC. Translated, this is CASSQEGVGRSYEQYF.